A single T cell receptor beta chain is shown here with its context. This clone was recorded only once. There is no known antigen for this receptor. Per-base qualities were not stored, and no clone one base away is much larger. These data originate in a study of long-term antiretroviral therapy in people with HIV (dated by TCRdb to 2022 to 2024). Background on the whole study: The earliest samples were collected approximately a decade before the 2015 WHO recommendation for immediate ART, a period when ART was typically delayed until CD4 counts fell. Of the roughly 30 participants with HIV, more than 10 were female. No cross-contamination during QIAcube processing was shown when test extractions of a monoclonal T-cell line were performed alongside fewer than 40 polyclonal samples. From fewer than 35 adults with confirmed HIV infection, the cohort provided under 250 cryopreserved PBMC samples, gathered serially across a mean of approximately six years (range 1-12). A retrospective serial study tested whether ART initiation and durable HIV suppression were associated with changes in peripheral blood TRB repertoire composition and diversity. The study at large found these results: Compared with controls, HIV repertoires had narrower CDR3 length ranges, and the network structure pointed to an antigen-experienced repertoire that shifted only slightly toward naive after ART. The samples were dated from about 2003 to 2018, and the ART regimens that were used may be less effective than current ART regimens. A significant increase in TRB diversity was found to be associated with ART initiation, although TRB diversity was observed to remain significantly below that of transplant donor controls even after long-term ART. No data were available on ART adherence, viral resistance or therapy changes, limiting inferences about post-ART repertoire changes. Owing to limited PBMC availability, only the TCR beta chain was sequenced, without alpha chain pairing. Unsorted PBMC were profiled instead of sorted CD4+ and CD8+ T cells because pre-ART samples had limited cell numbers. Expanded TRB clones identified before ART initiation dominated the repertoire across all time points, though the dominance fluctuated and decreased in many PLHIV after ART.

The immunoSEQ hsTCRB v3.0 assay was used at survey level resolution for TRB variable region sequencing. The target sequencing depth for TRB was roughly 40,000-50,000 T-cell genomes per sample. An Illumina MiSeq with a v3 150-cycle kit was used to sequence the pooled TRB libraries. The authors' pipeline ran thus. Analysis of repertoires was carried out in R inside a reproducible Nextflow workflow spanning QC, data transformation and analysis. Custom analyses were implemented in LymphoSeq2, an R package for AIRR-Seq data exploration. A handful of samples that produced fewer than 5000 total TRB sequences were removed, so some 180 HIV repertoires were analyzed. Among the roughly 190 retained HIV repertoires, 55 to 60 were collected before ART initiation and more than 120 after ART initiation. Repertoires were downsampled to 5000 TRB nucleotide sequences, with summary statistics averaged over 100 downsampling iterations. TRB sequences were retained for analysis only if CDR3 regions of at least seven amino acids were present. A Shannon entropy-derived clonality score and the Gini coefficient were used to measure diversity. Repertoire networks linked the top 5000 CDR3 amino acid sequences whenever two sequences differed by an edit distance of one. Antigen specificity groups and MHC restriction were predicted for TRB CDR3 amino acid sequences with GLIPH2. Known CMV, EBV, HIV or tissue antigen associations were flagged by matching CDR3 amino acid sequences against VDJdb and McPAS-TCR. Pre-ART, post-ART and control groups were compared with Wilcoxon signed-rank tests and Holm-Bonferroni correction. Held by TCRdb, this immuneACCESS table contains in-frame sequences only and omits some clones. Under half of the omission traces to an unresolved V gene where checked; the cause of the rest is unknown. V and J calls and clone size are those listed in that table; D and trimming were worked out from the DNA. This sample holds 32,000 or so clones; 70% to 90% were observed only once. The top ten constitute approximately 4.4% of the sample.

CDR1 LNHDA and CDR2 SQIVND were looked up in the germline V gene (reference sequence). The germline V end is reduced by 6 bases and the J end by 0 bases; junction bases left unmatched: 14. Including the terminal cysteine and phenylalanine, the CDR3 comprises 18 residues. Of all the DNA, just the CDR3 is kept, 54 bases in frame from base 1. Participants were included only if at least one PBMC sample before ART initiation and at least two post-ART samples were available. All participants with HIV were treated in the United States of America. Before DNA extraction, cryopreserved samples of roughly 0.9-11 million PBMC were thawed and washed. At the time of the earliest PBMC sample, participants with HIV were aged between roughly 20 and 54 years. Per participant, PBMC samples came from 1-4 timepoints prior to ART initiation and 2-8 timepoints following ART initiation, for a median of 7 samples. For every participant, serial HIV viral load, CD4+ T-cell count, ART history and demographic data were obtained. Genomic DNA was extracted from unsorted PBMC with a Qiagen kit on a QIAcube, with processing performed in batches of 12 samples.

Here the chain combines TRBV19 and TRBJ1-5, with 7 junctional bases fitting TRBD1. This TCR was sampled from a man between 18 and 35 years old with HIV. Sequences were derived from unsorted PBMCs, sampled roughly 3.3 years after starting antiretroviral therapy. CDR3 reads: CASSDTDRVSYSNQPQHF. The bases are TGTGCCAGTAGCGATACTGACAGGGTATCCTATAGCAATCAGCCCCAGCATTTT.